This T cell receptor beta chain was observed in a study of cytomegalovirus exposure and HLA in healthy donors. Remarks on this clone: At one end, the junction sequence differs from germline, possibly due to a read error.

The germline V gene has CDR1 SNHLY and CDR2 FYNNEI. The CDR3 covers 15 residues. A multiplex PCR was run with 60 Vbeta primers and 13 Jbeta primers. Repertoires were generated with immunoSEQ multiplex PCR, while TCRdb's copy carries only in-frame clones and drops some. The sample contains over 150,000 clones, approximately 79% of which appear only once. Healthy bone marrow donors formed the donor group. Material: PBMCs. The chain links TRBV2 to TRBJ2-6, with D possibly being TRBD1 (5 bases). The clonotype was recovered from a man aged 40-49 years in good health and CMV-seronegative. The CDR3 sequence: CASSETTAGANGLTF. The CDR3 coding sequence is TGTGCCAGCAGTGAGACCACAGCTGGGGCCAACGGCCTGACTTTC.